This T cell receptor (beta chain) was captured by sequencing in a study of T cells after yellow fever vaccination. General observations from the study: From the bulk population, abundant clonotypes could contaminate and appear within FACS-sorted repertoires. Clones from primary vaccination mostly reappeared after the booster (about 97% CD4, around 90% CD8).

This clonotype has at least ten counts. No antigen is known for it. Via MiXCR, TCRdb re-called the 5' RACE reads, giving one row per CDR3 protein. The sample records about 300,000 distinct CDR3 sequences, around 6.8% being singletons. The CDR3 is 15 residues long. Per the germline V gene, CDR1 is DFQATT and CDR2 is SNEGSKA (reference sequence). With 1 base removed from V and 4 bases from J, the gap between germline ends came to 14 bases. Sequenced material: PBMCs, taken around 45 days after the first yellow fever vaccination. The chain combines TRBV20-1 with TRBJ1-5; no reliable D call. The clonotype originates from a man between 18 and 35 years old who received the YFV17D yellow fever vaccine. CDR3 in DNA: TGCAGTGCTAGAGGAGTCGGGGTCCCGAATCAGCCCCAGCATTTT. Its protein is CSARGVGVPNQPQHF.